These T cell receptor beta chains were read from a single sample in a study of T cells after yellow fever vaccination. A single record per CDR3 protein comes from TCRdb applying MiXCR to the 5' RACE reads. The sample yields 610,000 or so distinct CDR3 sequences, more than 9% seen once. This specimen was PBMCs, taken on the day of the yellow fever booster vaccination. All receptors come from a man aged 25-45 years who received the YFV17D yellow fever vaccine. The conserved cysteine and the conserved F or W are not part of the CDR3 here. A D gene is named only where the DNA matches it firmly.

d_call v_call cdr3_aa
NA TRBV9 ASSVQAPGELF
NA TRBV7-8 ASSLARVTGELF
NA TRBV6-5 ASSYQTGKGSGELF
TRBD1 TRBV11-2 ASSLGRTGAVNQPQH
TRBD2 TRBV7-2 ASSTTGTSSYEQY
TRBD1 TRBV7-2 ASSFGGQVYNEQF
NA TRBV7-3 ASSLMLDPNEQF
NA TRBV29-1 SVDPSGVQY
TRBD2 TRBV24-1 ATSDFKGTSGGRTYNEQF
TRBD1 TRBV29-1 SFGQGASEQY
TRBD1 TRBV20-1 SASGTTGTGEGYT
NA TRBV11-3 ASSYSNAYNEQF
NA TRBV12-3/TRBV12-4 ASGWRGTEAF